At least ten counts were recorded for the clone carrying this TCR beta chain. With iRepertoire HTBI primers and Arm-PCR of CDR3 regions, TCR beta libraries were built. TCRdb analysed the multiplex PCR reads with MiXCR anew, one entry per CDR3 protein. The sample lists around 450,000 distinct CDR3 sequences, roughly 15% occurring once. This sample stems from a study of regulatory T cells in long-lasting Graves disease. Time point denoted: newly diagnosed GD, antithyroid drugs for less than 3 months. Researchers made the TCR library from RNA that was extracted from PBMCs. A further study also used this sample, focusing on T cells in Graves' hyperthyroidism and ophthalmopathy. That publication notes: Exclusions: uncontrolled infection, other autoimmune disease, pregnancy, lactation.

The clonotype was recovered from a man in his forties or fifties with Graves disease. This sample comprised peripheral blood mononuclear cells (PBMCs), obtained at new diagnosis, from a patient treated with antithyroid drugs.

CDR3 sequence reads: CSAETGLPYEQYF. As DNA, the CDR3 is TGCAGTGCCGAAACGGGACTCCCCTACGAGCAGTACTTC. The J gene is TRBJ2-7, the V gene TRBV20-1, with TRBD2 as a possible D gene (6 bases). The V end lost 6 bases, the J end lost 2 bases, and 14 bases lay between the germline ends. CDR1 is DFQATT and CDR2 is SNEGSKA in the germline V gene (reference sequence). This CDR3 region has 13 residues.